This T cell receptor (beta chain) is drawn from a study of identical twins. The CDR3 is 13 amino acids. From germline, CDR1 is SQVTM and CDR2 ANQGSEA. Trimming at V came to 8 bases and at J to 3 bases, leaving 7 bases not matched to a gene. This clonotype was counted a few times. In TCRdb, the 5' RACE reads were re-called with MiXCR into one record per CDR3 protein. The table shows approximately 490,000 distinct CDR3 sequences, with more than 20% occurring only once. These sequences were also reported in another study, on yellow fever vaccine responses in identical twins.

This receptor was obtained from a young woman in good health. The V gene is TRBV29-1, the J gene TRBJ2-4, with 7 positions matching TRBD2. The sequenced sample consisted of CD4+ T cells sorted from blood. CDR3 nucleotides: TGCAGCTACGTCCGGGGGGACAAAAACATTCAGTACTTC. This encodes CSYVRGDKNIQYF.